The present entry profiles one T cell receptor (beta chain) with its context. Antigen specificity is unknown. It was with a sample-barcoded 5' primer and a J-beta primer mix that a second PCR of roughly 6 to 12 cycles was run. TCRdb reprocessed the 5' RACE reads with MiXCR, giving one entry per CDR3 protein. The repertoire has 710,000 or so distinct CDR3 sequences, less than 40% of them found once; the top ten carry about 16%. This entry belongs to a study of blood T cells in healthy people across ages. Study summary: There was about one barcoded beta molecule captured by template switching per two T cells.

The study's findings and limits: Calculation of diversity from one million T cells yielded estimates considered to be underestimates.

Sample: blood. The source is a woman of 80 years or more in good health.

In nucleotides, the CDR3 is TGTGCCAGCAGCATGGGTCAGGGGGATGGCTACACCTTC. Its translation is CASSMGQGDGYTF. The chain employs TRBV7-9 and TRBJ1-2; 7 bases map to TRBD1. V was pared by 5 bases and J by 6 bases, with 6 bases of the junction left unmatched. Germline CDR1 and CDR2: SEHNR and FQNEAQ (reference sequence). The CDR3 is 13 amino acids.